A single sample is the source of the 12 T cell receptor beta chains below, sequenced in a study of neurological immune-mediated disorders. Using its own MiXCR run on the 5' RACE reads, TCRdb lists one record per CDR3 protein. The sample lists more than 70,000 distinct CDR3 sequences, 10% occurring once. The sample consisted of PBMCs. These receptors originate from a man aged 35-49 years in good health.

This clonotype was recorded many times. J is TRBJ1-6 and V is TRBV5-1, with 9 bases fitting TRBD1. CDR1 SGHRS and CDR2 YFSETQ come from the germline V gene. There are 16 residues in the CDR3. Trimming took 2 bases from V and 7 from J; bases not matched to a gene: 7. The CDR3 sequence: CASSFGDRERNSPLHF. In nucleotides, the CDR3 is TGCGCCAGCAGCTTTGGGGACAGGGAAAGGAATTCACCCCTCCACTTT.

This clonotype was seen many times. The CDR3 coding sequence is TGCGCCAGCAGCTTGTACCGTCGGAGGACCGGAAAGAACACTGAAGCTTTCTTT. Translating it yields CASSLYRRRTGKNTEAFF. The chain joins TRBV5-1 to TRBJ1-1; D call uncertain. Germline CDR1 is SGHRS and CDR2 is YFSETQ. The CDR3 totals 18 residues. V was shortened by 1 base and J by 1 base, with 20 bases between the two germline ends. Looking up the rest from reference TRBV5-1 and TRBJ1-1 gives the full variable domain: KAGVTQTPRYLIKTRGQQVTLSCSPISGHRSVSWYQQTPGQGLQFLFEYFSETQRNKGNFPGRFSGRQFSNSRSEMNVSTLELGDSALYLCASSLYRRRTGKNTEAFFGQGTRLTVV.

At least ten counts were recorded for this clonotype. The chain uses TRBV12-5 and TRBJ2-1; TRBD2 matches at 10 bases. CDR3 length: 18 residues. V trimming: 6 bases; J trimming: 2 bases; junction bases outside the gene matches: 13. Germline V gene lookup returns CDR1 LGHNT and CDR2 FRNRAP. The chain's CDR3 is CASGTNLLAGVTYNEQFF. DNA of the CDR3: TGTGCTAGTGGCACAAATCTTCTAGCGGGGGTTACCTACAATGAGCAGTTCTTC.

This clonotype was detected many times. The V call is TRBV3-1, the J call TRBJ1-1; D is possibly TRBD1 (5 bases). Germline V gene data show CDR1 as LGHDT and CDR2 as YNNKEL (reference sequence). This CDR3 comprises 14 residues. The V end lost 3 bases, the J end lost 6 bases, and 14 bases lay between the germline ends. CDR3 DNA sequence: TGTGCCAGCAGCCAGGGGCTTCCCATGGCTGAAGCTTTCTTT. Its translation is CASSQGLPMAEAFF.

A remark on this clonotype: This may arise from a read error, as a much more abundant clone is one base away. The chain is built from TRBV4-2 and TRBJ2-1, with D maybe TRBD2 (6 bases). Deletions cut 0 bases from V and 10 bases from J, with 19 bases between. The CDR3 sequence is 16 residues long. Germline V gives CDR1 LGHNA, CDR2 YNFKEQ. The CDR3 region is CASSQEGGVLQREQFF. The CDR3 DNA reads TGTGCCAGCAGCCAAGAAGGCGGGGTTCTCCAAAGGGAGCAGTTCTTC.

This clonotype was seen ten or more times. DNA for the CDR3: TGCGCCAGCAGCTTGGACAGGGCAGGAGAGACCCAGTACTTC. It translates to CASSLDRAGETQYF. The chain recombines TRBV5-1 with TRBJ2-5, with a tentative D call TRBD1 (6 bases). The CDR3 extends over 14 amino acids. Trimming cost V 0 bases and J 4 bases, with 10 bases left between them. CDR1 is SGHRS and CDR2 is YFSETQ in the germline V gene.

This clonotype turned up a few times. V gene TRBV11-2 combines with J gene TRBJ1-2, with D perhaps matching TRBD1 (6 bases). V was shortened by 6 bases and J by 1 base, with 12 bases between the two germline ends. There are 14 residues in the CDR3. Germline CDR1 SGHAT, CDR2 FQNNGV. In nucleotides, the CDR3 is TGTGCCAGCAGGGGAATCAGGGGTAACTATGGCTACACCTTC. Amino acids: CASRGIRGNYGYTF.

This clonotype was seen many times. This sequence joins TRBV5-8 and TRBJ2-5; TRBD1 agrees at 7 bases. This CDR3 is 12 amino acids long. J gave up 6 bases and V 6 bases, and 5 bases lay outside the gene matches. CDR1 is SGHTS and CDR2 is YDEGEE in the germline V gene. CDR3 nucleotides: TGTGCCAGCATCCTACAGGGGAAGACCCAGTACTTC. It specifies CASILQGKTQYF.

This clonotype was detected ten times or more. J is TRBJ2-5 and V is TRBV9, with 10 bases matching TRBD2. V lost 3 bases to trimming and J lost 1 base; unmatched junction nucleotides: 3. Germline V gene data show CDR1 as SGDLS and CDR2 as YYNGEE. There are 15 residues in the CDR3. CDR3 sequence: CASSALAGTQETQYF. CDR3 DNA: TGTGCCAGCAGCGCACTAGCGGGGACCCAAGAGACCCAGTACTTC.

This clonotype was detected many times. The chain's CDR3 is CASSPTGGRWNTEAFF. The CDR3 DNA reads TGTGCCAGCAGCCCTACTGGGGGGCGGTGGAACACTGAAGCTTTCTTT. The J gene is TRBJ1-1, the V gene TRBV7-9; D is possibly TRBD1 (6 bases). Trimming pared 5 bases from V and 1 base from J, leaving 17 bases between. CDR3 size: 16 residues. Germline assignment: CDR1 SEHNR and CDR2 FQNEAQ (reference sequence).

The chain joins TRBV10-1 to TRBJ2-1, with unresolved D. CDR3 length equals 13 residues. Germline V gene data show CDR1 as WNHNN and CDR2 as SYGVQD (reference sequence). The V and J ends lost 6 bases and 4 bases respectively, with 10 bases between them. The CDR3 DNA follows: TGCGCCAGCAGCACCGGGCCGTACAATGAGCAGTTCTTC. This codes for CASSTGPYNEQFF.

In this sample, this clonotype turned up a few times. The chain combines TRBV14 with TRBJ2-7, with D tentatively TRBD1 (6 bases). CDR1 and CDR2 (germline): SGHDN, FVKESK. This CDR3 has 15 amino acids. Deletions cut 3 bases from V and 5 bases from J, with 17 bases between. DNA of the CDR3: TGTGCCAGCAGCCATAACAGGGTCAGGGGCGACGAGCAGTACTTC. It encodes CASSHNRVRGDEQYF.